This is a list of T cell receptor beta chains from one sample in a study of Ad26.COV2.S vaccination and SARS-CoV-2 variants. TCRdb's table, derived via immunoSEQ multiplex PCR, lists solely in-frame clones and lacks some. Among over 400,000 clones listed, 80% to 95% were seen once. The sample here was peripheral blood, taken in a trial of Ad26.COV2.S vaccine versus placebo. These receptors were collected from a person between 18 and 59 years old who received the Ad26.COV2.S COVID-19 vaccine or a placebo. Each CDR3 is given with its conserved first and last residue.

CDR3aa: CASSQSTDTQYF
v_gene: TRBV18
j_gene: TRBJ2-3

CDR3aa: CASGGQGWLGNQPQHF
v_gene: TRBV19
j_gene: TRBJ1-5

CDR3aa: CASSSENLLAGGPVDTQYF
v_gene: TRBV7-9
j_gene: TRBJ2-3

CDR3aa: CASSARPYF
v_gene: TRBV9
j_gene: TRBJ2-4

CDR3aa: CASSSGGSEAFF
v_gene: TRBV5-4
j_gene: TRBJ1-1

CDR3aa: CASSRDEDQPQHF
v_gene: TRBV6-5
j_gene: TRBJ1-5

CDR3aa: CASSLALGLSYNEQFF
v_gene: TRBV7-9
j_gene: TRBJ2-1

CDR3aa: CASSPGGMGNQPQHF
v_gene: TRBV5-1
j_gene: TRBJ1-5

CDR3aa: CASSVHHSSPDYEQYF
v_gene: TRBV9
j_gene: TRBJ2-7

CDR3aa: CASSPESDPNEKLFF
v_gene: TRBV18
j_gene: TRBJ1-4

CDR3aa: CASSKGAAGANVLTF
v_gene: TRBV28
j_gene: TRBJ2-6

CDR3aa: CASSKNTEAFF
v_gene: TRBV25-1
j_gene: TRBJ1-1

CDR3aa: CASTDSQDYGYTF
v_gene: TRBV19
j_gene: TRBJ1-2

CDR3aa: CASSSSARGSNTGELFF
v_gene: TRBV13
j_gene: TRBJ2-2

CDR3aa: CASSGRTSGFGSDTQYF
v_gene: TRBV2
j_gene: TRBJ2-3

CDR3aa: CASSLDGGDPSCSYTF
v_gene: TRBV11-2
j_gene: TRBJ1-2

CDR3aa: CASSVSTLGYTF
v_gene: TRBV2
j_gene: TRBJ1-2

CDR3aa: CASSPIGTGGEVLSYEQYF
v_gene: TRBV5-6
j_gene: TRBJ2-7

CDR3aa: CASNRASIITDTQYF
v_gene: TRBV5-1
j_gene: TRBJ2-3

CDR3aa: CASRSGPSSYNEQFF
v_gene: TRBV10-2
j_gene: TRBJ2-1

CDR3aa: CATSRGDSGEKLFF
v_gene: TRBV15
j_gene: TRBJ1-4

CDR3aa: CASSLTQGADEQFF
v_gene: TRBV7-8
j_gene: TRBJ2-1

CDR3aa: CASSPRTGFGKEKLFF
v_gene: TRBV3-1/TRBV3-2
j_gene: TRBJ1-4

CDR3aa: CASLPGSGNTIYF
v_gene: TRBV18
j_gene: TRBJ1-3

CDR3aa: CASTNRGSYEQYF
v_gene: TRBV2
j_gene: TRBJ2-7